This T cell receptor beta chain came from a study of T cell responses to AZD1222 COVID-19 vaccine. The repertoire was sequenced with immunoSEQ multiplex PCR; TCRdb's copy has only in-frame clones and lacks some. The sample has around 170,000 clones; approximately 91% are singletons. Pooling covered second doses at about 4 or about 12 weeks. Per the germline V gene, CDR1 is MDHEN and CDR2 is SYDVKM. The CDR3 spans 17 residues. Deletions cut 4 bases from V and 0 bases from J, with 15 bases between. Findings and limits, study-wide: At study baseline, merely roughly 6 AZD1222 recipients were seropositive. Dominant at 160-218 and 743-854, vaccine-associated CD4 TCRs also spanned spike. It should be noted that donors were predominantly white British and more often female, and clonal diversity was possibly underestimated.

Worth noting for this clone: Its antigen is still unknown.

Sequenced here: peripheral blood, sampled 28 days after the second AZD1222 dose. The chain employs TRBV28 and TRBJ1-4; D possibly corresponds to TRBD1 (6 bases). The clonotype was recovered from an adult who received the AZD1222 COVID-19 vaccine. DNA for the CDR3: TGTGCCAGCAGTTCTCCACAGGGAATTGCAACTAATGAAAAACTGTTTTTT. This encodes CASSSPQGIATNEKLFF.